The 2 T cell receptor beta chains below were found in one sample sequenced in a study of blood T cells in healthy people across ages. With a J-beta primer mix and a sample-barcoded 5' primer, a second PCR ran about 6 to 11 cycles. TCRdb processed the 5' RACE reads anew with MiXCR; each CDR3 protein has one entry. The repertoire holds about 680,000 distinct CDR3 sequences, with around half as singletons. The sample taken for sequencing was blood. The receptors shown here come from a woman aged 55-69 years in good health.

V gene TRBV6-1 combines with J gene TRBJ2-3; the D gene is possibly TRBD1 (6 bases). Germline CDR1 and CDR2: MNHNS and SASEGT. The CDR3 sequence is 16 residues long. Trimming cost V 4 bases and J 2 bases, with 16 bases left between them. CDR3 DNA: TGTGCCAGCAGTGGGCTCGGGACAATCTCCACAGATACGCAGTATTTT. As protein: CASSGLGTISTDTQYF.

This clonotype was seen a single time. V and J are TRBV28 and TRBJ2-7; D could derive from TRBD1 or TRBD2 (5 bases each). The CDR3 covers 13 residues. CDR1 and CDR2 (germline): MDHEN, SYDVKM. Trimming took off 6 bases at V and 2 bases at J, with 11 bases between the two ends. DNA of the CDR3: TGTGCCAGCAGACCAGGGAGCCCCTACGAGCAGTACTTC. Translating it yields CASRPGSPYEQYF.